These 13 T cell receptor beta chains came from one sample sequenced in a study of T cells in Graves' hyperthyroidism and ophthalmopathy. Amplified TCR beta CDR3 regions came from RNA transcripts. First-round RT-PCR with HTBI primers amplified the TCR CDR3 region. TCRdb passed the multiplex PCR reads through MiXCR, listing each CDR3 protein once. The sample records around 530,000 distinct CDR3 sequences, about 15% being singletons. The sample taken for sequencing was blood. Receptor source: a woman younger than 30 with Graves' ophthalmopathy.

In its sample, this clonotype was seen many times. DNA for the CDR3: TGTGCCAGCAGGACATGGAGGGGCAATCAGCCCCAGCATTTT. Translated: CASRTWRGNQPQHF. The V gene is TRBV2, the J gene TRBJ1-5; D ambiguous. V lost 6 bases, J lost 2 bases, and 11 bases lay in between. From germline, CDR1 is SNHLY and CDR2 FYNNEI. This CDR3 has 14 amino acids. Full variable domain (rest looked up from reference TRBV2 and TRBJ1-5): EPEVTQTPSHQVTQMGQEVILRCVPISNHLYFYWYRQILGQKVEFLVSFYNNEISEKSEIFDDQFSVERPDGSNFTLKIRSTKLEDSAMYFCASRTWRGNQPQHFGDGTRLSIL.

This clonotype was counted ten times or more. This chain links TRBV9 with TRBJ1-2, with D hard to call. In germline, CDR1 is SGDLS, CDR2 YYNGEE. The germline V and J ends were trimmed by 3 bases and 1 base, with 13 bases remaining between them. This CDR3 spans 15 amino acids. The CDR3 DNA reads as TGTGCCAGCAGCGCGAGGCCTACCGGTAACTATGGCTACACCTTC. Amino acids: CASSARPTGNYGYTF.

This clonotype was recorded a few times. The V gene is TRBV15, the J gene TRBJ1-2, with TRBD1 matching 8 bases. Per germline, CDR1 LNHNV and CDR2 YYDKDF (reference sequence). J was trimmed by 7 bases and V by 3 bases; bases with no gene match: 10. This CDR3 is 15 amino acids long. In nucleotides, the CDR3 is TGTGCCACCAGCAGGAACAGGGGGAGCCCCTTTGGCTACACCTTC. Amino acid sequence: CATSRNRGSPFGYTF.

This clonotype has a count of ten or more. This sequence joins TRBV28 and TRBJ2-7; 8 nucleotides line up with TRBD2. The germline V gene encodes CDR1 MDHEN and CDR2 SYDVKM. This CDR3 is built from 15 residues. CDR3 protein: CAHSGDIYRSYEQYF. CDR3 DNA: TGTGCTCATAGCGGGGACATTTATAGGTCCTACGAGCAGTACTTC.

This clonotype appeared many times. The chain uses TRBV7-2 and TRBJ2-7, with TRBD1 matching over 8 bases. Trimming cost V 2 bases and J 5 bases; bases outside gene matches: 8. The CDR3 has 15 amino acids. Looked up from germline, CDR1 is SGHTA and CDR2 is FQGNSA. For the CDR3, the DNA is TGTGCCAGCAGCTTAAGGATCGCAGGGGGCGACGAGCAGTACTTC. Protein product: CASSLRIAGGDEQYF. The variable domain in full, completed from reference TRBV7-2 and TRBJ2-7, reads GAGVSQSPSNKVTEKGKDVELRCDPISGHTALYWYRQSLGQGLEFLIYFQGNSAPDKSGLPSDRFSAERTGGSVSTLTIQRTQQEDSAVYLCASSLRIAGGDEQYFGPGTRLTVT.

The sample holds many counts of this clonotype. The rearrangement links TRBV18 to TRBJ1-2; 7 bases align to TRBD1. The CDR3 totals 17 residues. V trimming: 3 bases; J trimming: 5 bases; junction bases outside the gene matches: 15. Germline V gene lookup returns CDR1 KGHSH and CDR2 LQKENI. CDR3 nucleotide sequence: TGTGCCAGCTCACCCCGGGGACAGATCCTAGTATGGTATGGCTACACCTTC. Its protein product is CASSPRGQILVWYGYTF.

This clonotype has only a few counts. This chain connects TRBV7-3 to TRBJ2-3; no clear D gene. This CDR3 comprises 16 residues. Per the germline V gene, CDR1 is SGHTA and CDR2 is FQGTGA. V lost 5 bases, J lost 0 bases, and 15 bases lay in between. CDR3 nucleotide sequence: TGTGCCAGCAGCCCGCACCCGCCTCCTAGCACAGATACGCAGTATTTT. As protein: CASSPHPPPSTDTQYF.

The V and J genes are TRBV19 and TRBJ1-1; D is possibly TRBD1 (6 bases). The CDR3 covers 15 residues. CDR1 and CDR2 from the germline V gene are LNHDA and SQIVND (reference sequence). Trimming cost V 5 bases and J 0 bases, with 13 bases left between them. The CDR3, as DNA: TGTGCCAGTAGTGAACAGGGTACGATGAACACTGAAGCTTTCTTT. Residues: CASSEQGTMNTEAFF. The complete variable domain, with remaining parts taken from reference TRBV19 and TRBJ1-1, reads DGGITQSPKYLFRKEGQNVTLSCEQNLNHDAMYWYRQDPGQGLRLIYYSQIVNDFQKGDIAEGYSVSREKKESFPLTVTSAQKNPTAFYLCASSEQGTMNTEAFFGQGTRLTVV.

V and J are TRBV5-1 and TRBJ2-3, with 7 positions matching TRBD2. CDR3 size: 15 residues. The germline V gene has CDR1 SGHRS and CDR2 YFSETQ. V gave up 2 bases and J gave up 2 bases; unmatched junction bases: 5. In DNA form, the CDR3 reads TGCGCCAGCAGCTTCGGGGGGAGTGACACAGATACGCAGTATTTT. This codes for CASSFGGSDTDTQYF.

The table lists this clonotype with many counts. As DNA, the CDR3 is TGTGCCAGCAGTTTATCTGTGGGGGAGAGCCAAGAGACCCAGTACTTC. Its translation: CASSLSVGESQETQYF. J is TRBJ2-5 and V is TRBV27, with D perhaps given as TRBD1 or TRBD2 (5 bases each). Germline CDR1 and CDR2: MNHEY and SMNVEV (reference sequence). This CDR3 spans 16 amino acids. The V gene lost 0 bases and the J gene lost 1 base, with 12 bases spanning the gap.

Of note for this clonotype: A much larger clone differs from this one at a single base, so this may be a read error. This chain joins TRBV20-1 and TRBJ2-1; D gene uncertain. The J call is doubtful: the DNA matches TRBJ2-7 better. Germline values: CDR1 DFQATT, CDR2 SNEGSKA (reference sequence). The CDR3 runs 13 residues. In nucleotides, the CDR3 is TGCAGTGTTCGCGGCATCCCCTACAATGAGCAGTACTTC. It codes for CSVRGIPYNEQYF.

To note about this clonotype: With a much larger clone just one base away, this may be a read error. The V call is TRBV7-9, the J call TRBJ1-1; D perhaps matches TRBD1 (5 bases). CDR3 length: 15 amino acids. The germline V gene has CDR1 SEHNR and CDR2 FQNEAQ (reference sequence). CDR3 DNA sequence: TGTGCCAGCAGCCCCCCAACAAGGGGTAGCACTGAAGCTTCCTTT. Amino acids: CASSPPTRGSTEASF.

This clonotype was counted at least ten times. The chain joins TRBV7-9 to TRBJ2-1; D unresolved. Germline-derived CDR1 and CDR2 are SEHNR and FQNEAQ (reference sequence). The CDR3 is made up of 13 amino acids. The V and J ends lost 8 bases and 4 bases respectively, with 12 bases between them. CDR3 nucleotide sequence: TGTGCCAGCCTGGAAATCCCTTACAATGAGCAGTTCTTC. Translation: CASLEIPYNEQFF.